These 9 T cell receptor beta chains were sequenced from one sample in a study of cytomegalovirus exposure and HLA in healthy donors. Repertoires were generated with immunoSEQ multiplex PCR, while TCRdb's copy carries only in-frame clones and drops some. The data show 60,000 or so clones, about 92% seen once. Sequenced sample: PBMCs. These receptors originate from a woman aged 18-29 years in good health and CMV-seronegative.

The chain is built from TRBV11-2 and TRBJ1-4, with 12 positions matching TRBD1. The CDR3 runs 15 residues. Germline CDR1 is SGHAT and CDR2 is FQNNGV. The V gene end was trimmed by 4 bases and the J gene end by 10 bases; junction bases not matched to a gene: 7. The CDR3 DNA is TGTGCCAGCAGCTCACCGGGACAGGGGGCCGGAAAACTGTTTTTT. This sequence encodes CASSSPGQGAGKLFF.

The sample holds one count of this clone. The J gene is TRBJ1-2, the V gene TRBV7-2; no reliable D call. Trimming cost V 8 bases and J 3 bases, with 10 bases left between them. Germline V CDR1 and CDR2: SGHTA, FQGNSA. The CDR3 length is 12 residues. In DNA, the CDR3 is TGTGCCAGCTCTCGAGACTACTATGGCTACACCTTC. It is translated as CASSRDYYGYTF.

The chain is built from TRBV5-1 and TRBJ2-7; possibly TRBD2 for D (5 bases). Germline CDR1 reads SGHRS; CDR2 reads YFSETQ. V lost 0 bases, J lost 3 bases, and 13 bases lay in between. This CDR3 spans 15 amino acids. The CDR3 DNA is TGCGCCAGCAGCTTGGCCGCAGCGGAGTTCTACGAGCAGTACTTC. Its protein is CASSLAAAEFYEQYF.

V is TRBV6-5 and J is TRBJ2-5, with a tentative D call TRBD2 (6 bases). The CDR3 spans 13 residues. Germline-derived CDR1 and CDR2 are MNHEY and SVGAGI. Trimming cost V 6 bases and J 2 bases, with 10 bases left between them. The CDR3 sequence is CASSPGLQETQYF. The CDR3 DNA reads as TGTGCCAGCAGCCCCGGACTACAAGAGACCCAGTACTTC.

This clone appeared once. The chain couples TRBV7-2 to TRBJ2-7; perhaps TRBD1 as D (6 bases). Germline CDR1 SGHTA, CDR2 FQGNSA. V was pared by 5 bases and J by 2 bases, with 10 bases between. The CDR3 consists of 13 residues. CDR3 loop: CASSPRTAYEQYF. CDR3 coding DNA: TGTGCCAGCAGCCCTCGGACAGCCTACGAGCAGTACTTC.

The rearrangement joins TRBV27 to TRBJ2-7, with D tentatively TRBD1 (5 bases). In germline, CDR1 is MNHEY, CDR2 SMNVEV (reference sequence). This CDR3 contains 14 residues. V lost 6 bases and J lost 4, with 16 bases in between. This CDR3 is CASRTQGIVYEQYF. The CDR3 DNA follows: TGTGCCAGCAGGACCCAGGGAATTGTGTACGAGCAGTACTTC.

This chain links TRBV7-9 with TRBJ1-1, with D possibly matching TRBD1 (6 bases). Trimming took 9 bases from V and 6 from J, leaving 8 bases between them. This CDR3 comprises 10 residues. The germline gives CDR1 SEHNR, CDR2 FQNEAQ (reference sequence). CDR3 loop: CASQGSEAFF. The CDR3 DNA reads as TGTGCCAGTCAGGGGTCTGAAGCTTTCTTT.

This sequence joins TRBV6-5 and TRBJ2-5, with D possibly TRBD1 on 5 matching bases. The CDR3 is made up of 15 amino acids. Trimming took off 5 bases at V and 4 bases at J, with 17 bases between the two ends. Germline CDR1 reads MNHEY; CDR2 reads SVGAGI. The CDR3 DNA follows: TGTGCCAGCAGTCCAGTACCCCAGGGTCGAGAGACCCAGTACTTC. Translating it yields CASSPVPQGRETQYF.

This rearrangement joins TRBV4-2 to TRBJ2-7, with D perhaps TRBD2 (5 bases). Between the trimmed V and J ends, which lost 1 base and 0 bases, there was a span of 10 bases. The germline V gene encodes CDR1 LGHNA and CDR2 YNFKEQ. The CDR3 covers 15 residues. The CDR3 DNA is TGTGCCAGCAGCCAAGCACTAGAGAGCTCCTACGAGCAGTACTTC. Translating it yields CASSQALESSYEQYF.